The source of this TCR beta chain is a study of T cell responses to AZD1222 COVID-19 vaccine. Points from the study as a whole: Baseline serostatus was positive in only a handful of AZD1222 recipients. Spike-specific TCR breadth and depth both grew after two AZD1222 doses.

The protocol was immunoSEQ multiplex PCR, while the TCRdb copy is restricted to in-frame clones and leaves out a portion. The sample shows approximately 90,000 clones, 90% of them seen only once. As for this clone: The antigen remains undetermined.

CDR1 is SGDLS, CDR2 YYNGEE, per germline. The CDR3 spans 16 residues. After removal of 0 bases from V and 5 bases from J, the junction contained 7 bases not matched to a gene. This specimen consisted of peripheral blood, obtained on day 0 of AZD1222 vaccination. The V call is TRBV9, the J call TRBJ2-2, with 7 bases matching TRBD2. The clonotype originates from an adult in good health. The CDR3 is CASSVGGSSRTGELFF. DNA of the CDR3: TGTGCCAGCAGCGTAGGCGGGAGTTCGAGGACCGGGGAGCTGTTTTTT.